The subject of this entry is one TCR beta chain. What it binds is not known. Clones were read by immunoSEQ multiplex PCR, and TCRdb kept only the in-frame ones, dropping some. Of 150,000 to 200,000 clones listed, approximately 86% are singletons. These data are taken from a study of T cell responses to AZD1222 COVID-19 vaccine. Study-level points and caveats: Repertoires in all cases were sampled only once the peak T cell response had passed. The CD4 TCRs associated with vaccination extended across spike and predominated at 160-218 and 743-854.

The V end lost 3 bases, the J end lost 7 bases, and 10 bases lay between the germline ends. The V gene's germline CDR1 is SGHAT and CDR2 FQNNGV. This CDR3 spans 12 amino acids. This clonotype was sampled from an adult in good health. The V call is TRBV11-2, the J call TRBJ2-7, with no clear D. The sequencing here drew on peripheral blood, taken on day 0 of AZD1222 vaccination. This chain's CDR3 is CASSFRKWEQYF. The DNA of the CDR3 is TGTGCCAGCAGCTTCCGAAAATGGGAGCAGTACTTC. Combining the CDR3 with reference TRBV11-2 and TRBJ2-7 gives the whole variable domain EAGVAQSPRYKIIEKRQSVAFWCNPISGHATLYWYQQILGQGPKLLIQFQNNGVVDDSQLPKDRFSAERLKGVDSTLKIQPAKLEDSAVYLCASSFRKWEQYFGPGTRLTVT.